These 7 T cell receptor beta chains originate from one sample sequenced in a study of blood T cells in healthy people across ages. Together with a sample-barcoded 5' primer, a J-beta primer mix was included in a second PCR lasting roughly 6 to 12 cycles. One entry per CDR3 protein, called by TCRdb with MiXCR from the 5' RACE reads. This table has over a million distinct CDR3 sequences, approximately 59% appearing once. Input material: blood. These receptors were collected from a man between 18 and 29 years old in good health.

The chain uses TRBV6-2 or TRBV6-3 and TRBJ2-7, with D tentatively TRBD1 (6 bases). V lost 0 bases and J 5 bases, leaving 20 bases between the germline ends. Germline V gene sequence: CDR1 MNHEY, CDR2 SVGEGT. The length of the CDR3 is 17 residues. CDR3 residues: CASSYSRSAGVLDEQYF. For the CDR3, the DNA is TGTGCCAGCAGTTACTCGAGGTCGGCAGGGGTTCTCGACGAGCAGTACTTC.

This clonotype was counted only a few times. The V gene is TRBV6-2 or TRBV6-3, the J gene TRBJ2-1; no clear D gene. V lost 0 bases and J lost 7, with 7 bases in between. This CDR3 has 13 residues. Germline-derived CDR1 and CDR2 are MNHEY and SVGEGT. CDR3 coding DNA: TGTGCCAGCAGTTACTCGAAACTGAATGAGCAGTTCTTC. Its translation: CASSYSKLNEQFF.

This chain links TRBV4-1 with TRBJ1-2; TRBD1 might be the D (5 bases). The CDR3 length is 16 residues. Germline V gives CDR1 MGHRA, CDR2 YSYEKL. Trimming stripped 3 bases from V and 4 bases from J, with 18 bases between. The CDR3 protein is CASSQPRAEGAYGYTF. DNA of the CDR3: TGCGCCAGCAGCCAGCCCAGGGCTGAGGGTGCCTATGGCTACACCTTC.

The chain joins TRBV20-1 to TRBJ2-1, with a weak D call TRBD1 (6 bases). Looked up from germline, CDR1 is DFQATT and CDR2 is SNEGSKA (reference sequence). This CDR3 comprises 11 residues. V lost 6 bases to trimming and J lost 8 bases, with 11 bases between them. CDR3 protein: CSAIQGDEQFF. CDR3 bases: TGCAGTGCGATACAGGGCGATGAGCAGTTCTTC.

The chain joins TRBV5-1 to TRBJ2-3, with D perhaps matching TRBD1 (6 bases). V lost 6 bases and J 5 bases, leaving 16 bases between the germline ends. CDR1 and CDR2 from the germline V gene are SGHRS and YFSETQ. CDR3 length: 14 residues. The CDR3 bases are TGCGCCAGCACGAGCAGGGGCGAGGAAGATACGCAGTATTTT. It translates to CASTSRGEEDTQYF. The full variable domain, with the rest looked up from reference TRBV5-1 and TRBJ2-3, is KAGVTQTPRYLIKTRGQQVTLSCSPISGHRSVSWYQQTPGQGLQFLFEYFSETQRNKGNFPGRFSGRQFSNSRSEMNVSTLELGDSALYLCASTSRGEEDTQYFGPGTRLTVL.

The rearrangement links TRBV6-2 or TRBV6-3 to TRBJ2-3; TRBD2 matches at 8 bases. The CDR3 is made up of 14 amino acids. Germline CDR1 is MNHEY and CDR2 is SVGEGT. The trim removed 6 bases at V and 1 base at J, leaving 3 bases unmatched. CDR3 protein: CASSKTSGTDTQYF. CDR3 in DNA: TGTGCCAGCAGCAAGACTAGCGGCACAGATACGCAGTATTTT.

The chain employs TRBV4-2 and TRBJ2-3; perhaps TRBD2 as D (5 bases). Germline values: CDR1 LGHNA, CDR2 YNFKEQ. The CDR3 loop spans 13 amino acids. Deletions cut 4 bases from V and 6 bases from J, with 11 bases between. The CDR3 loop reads CASSPPGVDTQYF. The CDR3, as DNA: TGTGCCAGCAGCCCACCCGGGGTGGATACGCAGTATTTT.